Included here is one T cell receptor beta chain sequence, with context. The sample is drawn from a study of cytomegalovirus exposure and HLA in healthy donors. Trimming pared 0 bases from V and 5 bases from J, leaving 16 bases between. CDR1 is MGHRA, CDR2 YSYEKL, per germline. The CDR3 covers 16 residues. PCR was performed using 60 Vbeta and 13 Jbeta primers. Generated by immunoSEQ multiplex PCR, the TCRdb table keeps only in-frame clones and is missing some. Counted here are about 110,000 clones, about 78% occurring once; the ten biggest clones make up approximately 8.2%. Sequences were obtained from PBMCs. The receptor's source is a woman aged 40 to 50 in good health and CMV-seropositive. The chain has TRBV4-1 and TRBJ2-5, with a possible D match to TRBD2 (6 bases). CDR3 sequence: CASSQDRGNSWETQYF. In DNA, the CDR3 is TGCGCCAGCAGCCAAGATCGCGGGAACAGCTGGGAGACCCAGTACTTC.